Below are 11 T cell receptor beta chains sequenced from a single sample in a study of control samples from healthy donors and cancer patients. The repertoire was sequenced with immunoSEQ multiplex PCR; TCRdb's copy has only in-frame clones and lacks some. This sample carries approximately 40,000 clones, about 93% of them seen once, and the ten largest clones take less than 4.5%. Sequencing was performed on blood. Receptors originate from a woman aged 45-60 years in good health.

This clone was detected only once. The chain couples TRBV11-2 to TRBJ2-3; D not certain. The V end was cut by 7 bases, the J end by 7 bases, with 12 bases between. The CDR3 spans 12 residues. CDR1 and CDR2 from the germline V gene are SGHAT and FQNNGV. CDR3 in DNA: TGTGCCAGCACCCGATGGGTAAATACGCAGTATTTT. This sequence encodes CASTRWVNTQYF.

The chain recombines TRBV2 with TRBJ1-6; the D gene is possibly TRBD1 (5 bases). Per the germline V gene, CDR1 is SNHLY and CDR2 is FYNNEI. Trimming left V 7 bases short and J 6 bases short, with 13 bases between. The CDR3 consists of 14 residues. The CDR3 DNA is TGTGCCAGCATGGAGCAAGGGACTAATTCACCCCTCCACTTT. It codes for CASMEQGTNSPLHF.

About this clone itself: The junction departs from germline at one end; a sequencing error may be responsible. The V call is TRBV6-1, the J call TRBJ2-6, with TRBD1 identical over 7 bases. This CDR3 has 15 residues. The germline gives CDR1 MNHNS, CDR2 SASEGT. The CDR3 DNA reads TGTGCCAGCAGTGGAGGACAGGCTGGGGCCGACGTCCTGACTTTC. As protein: CASSGGQAGADVLTF.

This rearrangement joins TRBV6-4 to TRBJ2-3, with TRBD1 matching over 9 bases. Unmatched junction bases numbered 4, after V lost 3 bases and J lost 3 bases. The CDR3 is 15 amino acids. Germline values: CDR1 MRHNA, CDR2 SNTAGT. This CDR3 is CASSEQGAPTDTQYF. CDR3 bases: TGTGCCAGCAGTGAACAGGGGGCGCCGACAGATACGCAGTATTTT.

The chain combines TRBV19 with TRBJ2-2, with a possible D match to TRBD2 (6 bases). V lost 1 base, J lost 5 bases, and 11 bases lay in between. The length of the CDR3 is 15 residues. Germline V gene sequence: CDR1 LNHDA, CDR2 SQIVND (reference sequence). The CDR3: CASSIASGATGELFF. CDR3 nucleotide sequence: TGTGCCAGTAGTATAGCCTCGGGAGCAACCGGGGAGCTGTTTTTT.

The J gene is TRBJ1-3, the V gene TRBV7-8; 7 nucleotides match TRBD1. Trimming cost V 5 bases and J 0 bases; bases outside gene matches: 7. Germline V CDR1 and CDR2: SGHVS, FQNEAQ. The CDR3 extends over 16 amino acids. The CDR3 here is CASSLRQGNSGNTIYF. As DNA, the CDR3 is TGTGCCAGCAGCCTCAGACAGGGAAACTCTGGAAACACCATATATTTT.

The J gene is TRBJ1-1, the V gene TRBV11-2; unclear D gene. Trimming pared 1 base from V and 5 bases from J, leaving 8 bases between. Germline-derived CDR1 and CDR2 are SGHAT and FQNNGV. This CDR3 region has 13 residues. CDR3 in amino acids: CASSLALRTEAFF. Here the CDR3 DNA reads TGTGCCAGCAGCTTAGCCCTTCGAACTGAAGCTTTCTTT.

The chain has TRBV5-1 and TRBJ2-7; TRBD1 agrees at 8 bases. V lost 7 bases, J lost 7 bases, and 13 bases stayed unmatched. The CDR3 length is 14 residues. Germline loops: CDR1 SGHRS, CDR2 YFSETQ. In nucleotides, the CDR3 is TGCGCCAGCGGCTCGGGACAGGCTAAAGGGGAGCAGTACTTC. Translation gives CASGSGQAKGEQYF.

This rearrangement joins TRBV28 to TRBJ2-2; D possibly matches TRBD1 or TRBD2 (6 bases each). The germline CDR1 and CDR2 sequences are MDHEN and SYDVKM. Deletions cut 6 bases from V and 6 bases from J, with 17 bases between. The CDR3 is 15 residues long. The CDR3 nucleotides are TGTGCCAGCAGCCCTGGGGGGACAAGCTCCGGGGAGCTGTTTTTT. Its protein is CASSPGGTSSGELFF.

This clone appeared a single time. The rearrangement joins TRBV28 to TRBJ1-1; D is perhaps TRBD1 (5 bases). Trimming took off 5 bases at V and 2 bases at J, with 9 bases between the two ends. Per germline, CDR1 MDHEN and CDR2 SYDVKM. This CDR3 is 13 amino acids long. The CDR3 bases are TGTGCCAGCAGTCCGACAGCTAACACTGAAGCTTTCTTT. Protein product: CASSPTANTEAFF.

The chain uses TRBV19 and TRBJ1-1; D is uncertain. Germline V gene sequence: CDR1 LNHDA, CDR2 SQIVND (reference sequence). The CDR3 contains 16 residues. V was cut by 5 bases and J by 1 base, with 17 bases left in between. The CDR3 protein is CASSVFGRTSNTEAFF. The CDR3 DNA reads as TGTGCCAGTAGTGTCTTTGGACGGACGTCGAACACTGAAGCTTTCTTT.